This T cell receptor beta chain originates from a study of T cell repertoires in cytomegalovirus infection. Overall study context: It was recently identified HLA-C-restricted and well-studied HLA-B-restricted CMV epitopes that the study used. In public TCR beta signatures, there were indications of both CMV infection and matching HLA type. Study-level findings and limits: The ex vivo response showed dominance by HLA-C-restricted CMV-specific TCR beta clonotypes.

As concerns this clonotype: Its antigen is unidentified.

Germline loops: CDR1 MDHEN, CDR2 SYDVKM. V was pared by 8 bases and J by 4 bases, with 11 bases between. The length of the CDR3 is 13 residues. TCRdb itself ran the reads through MiXCR, one entry per CDR3 protein. Of 550,000 to 850,000 distinct CDR3 sequences in the sample, around 35% were seen once. The V gene is TRBV28, the J gene TRBJ2-2, with a weak D call TRBD1 (7 bases). The TCR was taken from a human donor in good health (CMV status not recorded). Some clones in this sample may be carry-over from other donors' samples. The sample in question was cultured PBMCs, obtained from culture after CMV antigen stimulation. Here the CDR3 reads CASGQGGTGELFF. The CDR3 DNA follows: TGTGCCAGCGGGCAGGGGGGCACCGGGGAGCTGTTTTTT.